A selection of T cell receptor beta chains follows, all from one sample in a study of molecular identifiers for immune sequencing clone quantification. In TCRdb, the PCR reads were re-called with MiXCR into one record per CDR3 protein. The sample includes about 510,000 distinct CDR3 sequences, less than 30% of them seen just once. Specimen: naive CD8+ T cells from blood, with Jurkat cell RNA spiked in. The receptors shown here come from a human donor in good health. Some libraries in this study had Jurkat cell RNA spiked in. Each CDR3 is given with its conserved first and last residue. The order of the fields is J gene, clone size, V gene, D gene, CDR3 protein, CDR3 DNA. The D gene is left open where the match is weak. Expanded clones are given a class, and other clones once, few, many or no size at all.

>TRBJ2-1|NA|TRBV11-2|NA
CASSFLAPSYNEQFF
TGTGCCAGCAGCTTTCTAGCGCCTTCCTACAATGAGCAGTTCTTC
>TRBJ1-1|NA|TRBV14|NA
CASGSVAGAAEAFF
TGTGCCAGCGGATCTGTGGCAGGGGCCGCTGAAGCTTTCTTT
>TRBJ2-5|NA|TRBV29-1|TRBD2
CSVEDERPGLAGANFQETQYF
TGCAGCGTTGAAGACGAAAGGCCGGGACTAGCGGGGGCTAATTTCCAAGAGACCCAGTACTTC
>TRBJ2-7|NA|TRBV20-1|TRBD1
CSARGTDRGYEQYF
TGCAGTGCTAGAGGAACGGACAGGGGATACGAGCAGTACTTC
>TRBJ2-1|NA|TRBV12-3/TRBV12-4|TRBD2
CASTTSGGASEQFF
TGTGCCAGCACCACTAGCGGGGGGGCCAGTGAGCAGTTCTTC
>TRBJ1-2|NA|TRBV28|TRBD1
CANSPREGTAVWGYTF
TGTGCCAACAGTCCACGGGAAGGGACAGCGGTTTGGGGCTACACCTTC
>TRBJ2-3|NA|TRBV27|NA
CASSSAGRTDTQYF
TGTGCCAGCAGTTCCGCAGGGCGAACAGATACGCAGTATTTT
>TRBJ2-3|NA|TRBV2|NA
CASSGGLGTDTQYF
TGTGCCAGCAGTGGCGGGTTGGGCACAGATACGCAGTATTTT
>TRBJ2-1|few|TRBV2|NA
CASSYPLDNEQFF
TGTGCCAGCAGTTACCCCCTGGACAATGAGCAGTTCTTC
>TRBJ1-5|many|TRBV29-1|NA
CSVGLTDSNQPQHF
TGCAGCGTGGGCCTGACAGATAGCAATCAGCCCCAGCATTTT
>TRBJ2-3|NA|TRBV11-2|NA
CASSLGAGMPDTQYF
TGTGCCAGCAGCTTAGGGGCGGGGATGCCAGATACGCAGTATTTT
>TRBJ2-7|once|TRBV6-2/TRBV6-3|NA
CASSYAGRTSYEQYF
TGTGCCAGCAGTTACGCGGGACGTACATCCTACGAGCAGTACTTC
>TRBJ2-6|many|TRBV6-5|TRBD1
CASRPFGTGGTGANVLTF
TGTGCCAGCAGGCCCTTTGGGACAGGGGGTACCGGGGCCAACGTCCTGACTTTC
>TRBJ1-1|many|TRBV5-1|NA
CASSLGESHTEAFF
TGCGCCAGCAGCTTGGGGGAATCGCACACTGAAGCTTTCTTT
>TRBJ2-7|many|TRBV6-2/TRBV6-3|NA
CASSYGWSEQYF
TGTGCCAGCAGTTACGGGTGGAGCGAGCAGTACTTC
>TRBJ2-1|many|TRBV29-1|NA
CSVSPGRLAYNEQFF
TGCAGCGTGAGCCCGGGACGGCTAGCCTACAATGAGCAGTTCTTC
>TRBJ2-7|many|TRBV5-1|NA
CASSLGGEEQYF
TGCGCCAGCAGCTTGGGAGGGGAGGAGCAGTACTTC
>TRBJ2-7|NA|TRBV29-1|TRBD2
CSATTSGGSYELYF
TGCAGCGCAACAACTAGCGGAGGTTCCTACGAGCTGTACTTC
>TRBJ1-4|NA|TRBV27|NA
CASSQRGLGEKLFF
TGTGCCAGCAGTCAGAGGGGGTTGGGTGAAAAACTGTTTTTT
>TRBJ1-1|few|TRBV5-6|TRBD1
CASSPHHQGDTEAFF
TGTGCCAGCAGCCCCCACCACCAGGGGGACACTGAAGCTTTCTTT
>TRBJ1-5|few|TRBV6-2/TRBV6-3|NA
CASSPGWGGDHQPQHF
TGTGCCAGCAGCCCCGGGTGGGGGGGCGACCATCAGCCCCAGCATTTT
>TRBJ1-1|many|TRBV7-9|NA
CASSFPGNEAFF
TGTGCCAGCAGCTTCCCTGGGAATGAAGCTTTCTTT
>TRBJ2-5|NA|TRBV20-1|NA
CSARDHPGEGETQYF
TGCAGTGCTAGAGATCATCCGGGAGAGGGGGAGACCCAGTACTTC